This T cell receptor (beta chain) comes out of a study of T-cell memory formation after mild COVID-19. Overall study: Across donors, TCR clusters were largely donor specific.

Study outcomes and limitations: CD4+ contracting clones were found mainly in CM and EM, and CD8+ ones in EMRA. Clones contracting across day 15 to 85 had a balanced CD4/CD8 profile; later expanding clones leaned CD4+.

A few counts support this clonotype. The antigen is undetermined. Looked up from germline, CDR1 is SGDLS and CDR2 is YYNGEE. This CDR3 comprises 14 residues. V was clipped by 2 bases and J by 5 bases; unmatched bases: 2. Constant-segment primers served in 5'RACE that generated TCR alpha and TCR beta cDNA libraries bearing sample barcodes and UMIs. TCRdb reprocessed the 5' RACE reads via MiXCR and lists one record per CDR3 protein. Of 400,000 to 450,000 distinct CDR3 sequences in the sample, around 17% were seen once. The J gene is TRBJ2-2, the V gene TRBV9; TRBD1 agrees at 8 bases. The clonotype comes from a man between 18 and 29 years old who had mild COVID-19 (a few samples of this study predate the infection). Cell type and time point are not known. Input material: PBMCs or a T cell subset sorted from them (not recorded which). The CDR3 protein is CASSVTGGTGELFF. The DNA for the CDR3 is TGTGCCAGCAGCGTTACAGGGGGGACCGGGGAGCTGTTTTTT.